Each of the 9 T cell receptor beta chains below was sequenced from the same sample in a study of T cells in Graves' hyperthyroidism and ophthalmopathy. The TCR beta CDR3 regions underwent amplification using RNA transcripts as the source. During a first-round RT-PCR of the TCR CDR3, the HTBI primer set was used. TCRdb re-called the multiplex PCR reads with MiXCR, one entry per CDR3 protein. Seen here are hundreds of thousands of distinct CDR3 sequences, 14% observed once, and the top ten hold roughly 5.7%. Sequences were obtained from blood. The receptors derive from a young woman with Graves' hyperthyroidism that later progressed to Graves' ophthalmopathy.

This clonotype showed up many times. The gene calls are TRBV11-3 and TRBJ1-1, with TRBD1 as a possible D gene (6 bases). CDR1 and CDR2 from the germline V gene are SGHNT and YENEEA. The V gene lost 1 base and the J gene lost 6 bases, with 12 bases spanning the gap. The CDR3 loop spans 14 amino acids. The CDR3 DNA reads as TGTGCCAGCAGCTTAGGCTTACAGGGATCTGAAGCTTTCTTT. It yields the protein CASSLGLQGSEAFF.

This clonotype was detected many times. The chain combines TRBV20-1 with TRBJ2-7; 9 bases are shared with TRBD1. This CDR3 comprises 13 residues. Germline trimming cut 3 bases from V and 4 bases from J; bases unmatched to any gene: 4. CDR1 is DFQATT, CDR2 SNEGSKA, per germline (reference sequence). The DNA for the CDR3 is TGCAGTGCTAGCGTCGGGACAGGGTACGAGCAGTACTTC. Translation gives CSASVGTGYEQYF.

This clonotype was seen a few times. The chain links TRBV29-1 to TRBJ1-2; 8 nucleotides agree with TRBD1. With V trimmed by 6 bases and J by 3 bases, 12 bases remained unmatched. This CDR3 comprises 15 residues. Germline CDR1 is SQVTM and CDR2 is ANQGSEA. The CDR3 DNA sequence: TGCAGCGTGGACGCCCCGGACAGGGACTACTATGGCTACACCTTC. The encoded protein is CSVDAPDRDYYGYTF.

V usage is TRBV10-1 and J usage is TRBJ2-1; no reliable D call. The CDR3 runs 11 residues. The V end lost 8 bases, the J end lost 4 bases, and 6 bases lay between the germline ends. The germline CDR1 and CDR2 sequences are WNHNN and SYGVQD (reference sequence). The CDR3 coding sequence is TGCGCCAGCCGGTGTTACAATGAGCAGTTCTTC. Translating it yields CASRCYNEQFF.

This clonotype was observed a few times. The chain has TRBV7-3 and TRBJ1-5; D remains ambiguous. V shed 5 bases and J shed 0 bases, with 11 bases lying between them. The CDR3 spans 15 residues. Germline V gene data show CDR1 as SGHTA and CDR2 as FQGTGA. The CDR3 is CASSPLFYSNQPQHF. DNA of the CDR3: TGTGCCAGCAGCCCACTATTTTATAGCAATCAGCCCCAGCATTTT.

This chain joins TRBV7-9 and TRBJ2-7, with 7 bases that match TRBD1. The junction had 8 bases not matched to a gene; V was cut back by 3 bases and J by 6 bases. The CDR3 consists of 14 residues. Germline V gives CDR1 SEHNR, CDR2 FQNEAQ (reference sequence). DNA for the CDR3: TGTGCCAGCAGCTTTTACAGGGGTATAAGCGAGCAGTACTTC. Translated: CASSFYRGISEQYF.

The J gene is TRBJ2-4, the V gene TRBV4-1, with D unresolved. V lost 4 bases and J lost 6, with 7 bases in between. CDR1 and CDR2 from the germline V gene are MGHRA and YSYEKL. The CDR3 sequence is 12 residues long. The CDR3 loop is CASSPPGNIQYF. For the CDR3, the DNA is TGCGCCAGCAGCCCCCCAGGAAACATTCAGTACTTC.

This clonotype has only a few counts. This CDR3 is CASRKWDRATYEQYF. The CDR3 coding sequence is TGTGCCAGCAGGAAATGGGACAGGGCTACCTACGAGCAGTACTTC. The chain combines TRBV27 with TRBJ2-7, with 9 bases aligning to TRBD1. Trimming took 6 bases from V and 2 from J; bases not matched to a gene: 8. The germline V gene encodes CDR1 MNHEY and CDR2 SMNVEV (reference sequence). There are 15 residues in the CDR3.

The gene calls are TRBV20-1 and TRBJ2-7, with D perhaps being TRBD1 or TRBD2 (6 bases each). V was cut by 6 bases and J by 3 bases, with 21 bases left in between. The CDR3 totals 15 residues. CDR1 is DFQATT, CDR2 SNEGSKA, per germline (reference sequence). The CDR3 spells CSAPSVGGFNYEQYF. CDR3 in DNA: TGCAGTGCACCATCCGTCGGGGGCTTTAACTACGAGCAGTACTTC.